This paragraph covers one TCR beta chain sequence. The V segment lost 8 bases and the J segment 7 bases; nucleotides outside the gene matches: 0. Germline-derived CDR1 and CDR2 are MNHEY and SMNVEV (reference sequence). The CDR3 spans 11 residues. The data originate from a study of blood T cells in healthy people across ages. Study-level information: Roughly one uniquely barcoded beta molecule per two T cells was captured.

With a J-beta primer mix and a sample-barcoded 5' primer, a second PCR ran about 7 to 11 cycles. In TCRdb, the 5' RACE reads were re-called with MiXCR into one record per CDR3 protein. This sample has more than 500,000 distinct CDR3 sequences, with around 27% found just once. The same sample was also used in a study of T cells of mothers and their children. This second report adds: Each donor was one of three healthy Caucasian mothers or one of their six children. Second-PCR amplification with M1S added sample barcodes and 2-4 random nucleotides. The data showed no persistent microchimeric T cell clones.

The specimen sequenced was blood. This chain connects TRBV27 to TRBJ2-1, with TRBD1 identical over 9 bases. This TCR came from a boy between 2 and 10 years old in good health. CDR3 loop: CASGTGNEQFF. As DNA, the CDR3 is TGTGCCAGCGGGACAGGGAATGAGCAGTTCTTC.